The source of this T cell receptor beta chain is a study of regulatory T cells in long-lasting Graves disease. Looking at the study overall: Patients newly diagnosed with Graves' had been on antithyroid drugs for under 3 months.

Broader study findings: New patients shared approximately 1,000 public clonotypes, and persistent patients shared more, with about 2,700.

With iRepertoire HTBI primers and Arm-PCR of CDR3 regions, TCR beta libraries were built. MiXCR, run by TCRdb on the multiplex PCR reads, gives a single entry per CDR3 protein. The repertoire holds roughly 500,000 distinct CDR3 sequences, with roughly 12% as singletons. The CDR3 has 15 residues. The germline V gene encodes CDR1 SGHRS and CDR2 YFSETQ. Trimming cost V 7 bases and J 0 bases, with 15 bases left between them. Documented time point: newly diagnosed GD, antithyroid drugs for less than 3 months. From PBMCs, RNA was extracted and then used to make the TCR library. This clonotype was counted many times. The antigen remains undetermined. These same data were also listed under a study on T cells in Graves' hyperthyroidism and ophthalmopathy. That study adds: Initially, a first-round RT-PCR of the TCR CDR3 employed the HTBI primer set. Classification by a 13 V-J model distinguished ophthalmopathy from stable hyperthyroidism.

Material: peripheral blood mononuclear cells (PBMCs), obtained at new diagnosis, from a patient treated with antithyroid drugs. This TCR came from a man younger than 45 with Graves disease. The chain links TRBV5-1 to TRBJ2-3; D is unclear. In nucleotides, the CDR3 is TGCGCCAGCGGTTCAGCAGGAACTAGCACAGATACGCAGTATTTT. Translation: CASGSAGTSTDTQYF.